This T cell receptor beta chain was captured by sequencing in a study of regulatory T cells in long-lasting Graves disease. Overall study results and limits: Persistent disease preferred TRBV28, TRBJ1-2 and TRBJ2-5; new disease, TRBV20-1 and TRBJ2-1.

CDR3-region Arm-PCR and iRepertoire HTBI primers produced the TCR beta libraries. MiXCR, run by TCRdb on the multiplex PCR reads, gives a single entry per CDR3 protein. This sample has about 400,000 distinct CDR3 sequences, with roughly 16% found just once. The time point: newly diagnosed GD, antithyroid drugs for less than 3 months. Following extraction of RNA from PBMCs, that RNA was used to make the TCR library. This clonotype was seen repeatedly, ten times or more. Antigen specificity is unknown. The V segment lost 3 bases and the J segment 3 bases; nucleotides outside the gene matches: 6. The germline gives CDR1 SGHRS, CDR2 YFSETQ. This CDR3 has 15 amino acids. These data were likewise used in another study, on T cells in Graves' hyperthyroidism and ophthalmopathy. That source notes: Blood also carried most thyroid clonotypes expanded above 0.001.

The receptor comes from a woman under 30 with Graves disease. The sample was peripheral blood mononuclear cells (PBMCs), taken at new diagnosis, from a patient treated with antithyroid drugs. This rearrangement joins TRBV5-1 to TRBJ2-1; 7 bases are a match to TRBD2. The CDR3 loop is CASSSSGTIYNEQFF. DNA for the CDR3: TGCGCCAGCAGCTCTTCCGGGACTATCTACAATGAGCAGTTCTTC.